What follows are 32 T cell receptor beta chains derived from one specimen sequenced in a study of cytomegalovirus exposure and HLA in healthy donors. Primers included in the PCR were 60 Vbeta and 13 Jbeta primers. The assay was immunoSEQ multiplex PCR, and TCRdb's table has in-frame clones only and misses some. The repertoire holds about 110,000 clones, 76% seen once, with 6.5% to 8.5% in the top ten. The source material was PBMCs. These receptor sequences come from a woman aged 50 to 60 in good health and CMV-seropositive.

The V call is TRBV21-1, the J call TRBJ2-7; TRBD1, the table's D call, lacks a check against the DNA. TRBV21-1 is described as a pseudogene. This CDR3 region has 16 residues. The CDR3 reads CASRNQKVTGLHEQYF. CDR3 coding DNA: TGTGCCAGCAGGAACCAAAAGGTGACAGGCCTCCACGAGCAGTACTTC.

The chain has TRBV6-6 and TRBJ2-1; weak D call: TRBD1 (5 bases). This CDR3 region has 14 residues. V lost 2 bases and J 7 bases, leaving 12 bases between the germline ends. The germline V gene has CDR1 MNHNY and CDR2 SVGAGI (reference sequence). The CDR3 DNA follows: TGTGCCAGCAGTTACAGGGGTAAATGGAATGAGCAGTTCTTC. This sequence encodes CASSYRGKWNEQFF.

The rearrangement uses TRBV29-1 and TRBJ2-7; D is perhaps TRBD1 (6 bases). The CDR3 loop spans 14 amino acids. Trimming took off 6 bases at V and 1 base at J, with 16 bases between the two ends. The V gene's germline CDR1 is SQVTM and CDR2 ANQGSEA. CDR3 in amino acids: CSVLPDRYSYEQYF. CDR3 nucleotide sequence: TGCAGCGTCCTCCCAGACAGGTATTCCTACGAGCAGTACTTC.

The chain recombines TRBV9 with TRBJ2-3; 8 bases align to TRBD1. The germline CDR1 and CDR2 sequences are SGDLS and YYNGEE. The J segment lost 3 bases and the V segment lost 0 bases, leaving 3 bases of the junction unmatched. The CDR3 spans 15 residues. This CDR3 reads CASSVADRGTDTQYF. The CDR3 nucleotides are TGTGCCAGCAGCGTAGCCGACAGGGGTACAGATACGCAGTATTTT.

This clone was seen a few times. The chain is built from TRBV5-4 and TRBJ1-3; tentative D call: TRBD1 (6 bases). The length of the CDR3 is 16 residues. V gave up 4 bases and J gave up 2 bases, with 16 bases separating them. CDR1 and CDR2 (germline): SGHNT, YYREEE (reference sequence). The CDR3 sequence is CASSPGTPQAGNTIYF. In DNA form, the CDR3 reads TGTGCCAGCAGCCCCGGGACACCTCAGGCTGGAAACACCATATATTTT.

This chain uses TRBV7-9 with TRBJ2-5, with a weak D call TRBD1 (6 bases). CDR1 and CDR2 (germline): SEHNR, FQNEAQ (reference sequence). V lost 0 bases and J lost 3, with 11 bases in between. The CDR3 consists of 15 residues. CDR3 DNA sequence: TGTGCCAGCAGCTTAGCCCTCCGGACAGAAGAGACCCAGTACTTC. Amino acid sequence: CASSLALRTEETQYF. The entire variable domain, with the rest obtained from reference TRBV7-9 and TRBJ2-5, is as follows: DTGVSQNPRHKITKRGQNVTFRCDPISEHNRLYWYRQTLGQGPEFLTYFQNEAQLEKSRLLSDRFSAERPKGSFSTLEIQRTEQGDSAMYLCASSLALRTEETQYFGPGTRLLVL.

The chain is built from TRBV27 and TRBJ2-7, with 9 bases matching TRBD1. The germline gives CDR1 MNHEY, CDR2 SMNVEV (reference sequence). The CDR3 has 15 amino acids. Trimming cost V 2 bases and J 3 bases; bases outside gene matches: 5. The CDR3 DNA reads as TGTGCCAGCAGTTTACGGGACAGGGACCTCTACGAGCAGTACTTC. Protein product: CASSLRDRDLYEQYF.

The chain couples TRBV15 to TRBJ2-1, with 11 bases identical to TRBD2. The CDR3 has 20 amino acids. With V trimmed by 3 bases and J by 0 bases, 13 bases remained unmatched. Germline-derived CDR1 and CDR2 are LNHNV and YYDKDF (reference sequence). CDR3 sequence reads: CATSRGTSGRTLSSYNEQFF. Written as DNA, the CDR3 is TGTGCCACCAGCAGGGGGACTAGCGGCCGTACTTTGAGCTCCTACAATGAGCAGTTCTTC.

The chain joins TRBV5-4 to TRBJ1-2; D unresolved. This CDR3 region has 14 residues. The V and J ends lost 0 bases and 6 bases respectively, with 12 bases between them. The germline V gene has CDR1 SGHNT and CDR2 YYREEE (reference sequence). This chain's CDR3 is CASSLGVEGDGYTF. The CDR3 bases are TGTGCCAGCAGCTTGGGAGTGGAAGGAGATGGCTACACCTTC.

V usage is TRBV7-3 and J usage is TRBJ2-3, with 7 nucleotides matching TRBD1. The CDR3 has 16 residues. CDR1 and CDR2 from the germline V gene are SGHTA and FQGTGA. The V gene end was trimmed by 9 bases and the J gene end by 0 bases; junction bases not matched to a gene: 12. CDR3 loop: CASPPPDRASTDTQYF. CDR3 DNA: TGTGCCAGTCCTCCCCCCGACAGGGCTAGCACAGATACGCAGTATTTT.

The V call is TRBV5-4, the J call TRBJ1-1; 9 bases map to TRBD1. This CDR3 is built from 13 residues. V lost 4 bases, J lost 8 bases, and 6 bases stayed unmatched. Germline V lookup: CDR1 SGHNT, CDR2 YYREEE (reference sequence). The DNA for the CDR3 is TGTGCCAGCAGCCAGGGACAGGGATACGAAGCTTTCTTT. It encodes CASSQGQGYEAFF.

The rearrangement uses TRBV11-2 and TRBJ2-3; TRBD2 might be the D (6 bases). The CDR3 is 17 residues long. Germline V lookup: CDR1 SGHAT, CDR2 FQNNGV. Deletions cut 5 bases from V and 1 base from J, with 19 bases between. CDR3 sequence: CASSPPRERAGTDTQYF. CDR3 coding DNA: TGTGCCAGCAGCCCACCCCGGGAGAGGGCGGGCACAGATACGCAGTATTTT.

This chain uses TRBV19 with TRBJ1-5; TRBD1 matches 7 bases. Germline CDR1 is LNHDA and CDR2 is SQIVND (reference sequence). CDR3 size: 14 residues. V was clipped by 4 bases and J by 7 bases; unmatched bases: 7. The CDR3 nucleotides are TGTGCCAGTAGTAGGACAGGCCTGGGGCAGCCCCAGCATTTT. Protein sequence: CASSRTGLGQPQHF. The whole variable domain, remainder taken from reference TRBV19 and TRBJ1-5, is DGGITQSPKYLFRKEGQNVTLSCEQNLNHDAMYWYRQDPGQGLRLIYYSQIVNDFQKGDIAEGYSVSREKKESFPLTVTSAQKNPTAFYLCASSRTGLGQPQHFGDGTRLSIL.

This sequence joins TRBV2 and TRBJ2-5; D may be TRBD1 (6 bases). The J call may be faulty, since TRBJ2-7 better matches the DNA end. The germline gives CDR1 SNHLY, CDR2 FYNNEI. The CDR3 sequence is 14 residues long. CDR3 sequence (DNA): TGTGCCAGCAGACTGGGCAGGGGCTCCTACGAGCAGTACTTC. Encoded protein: CASRLGRGSYEQYF.

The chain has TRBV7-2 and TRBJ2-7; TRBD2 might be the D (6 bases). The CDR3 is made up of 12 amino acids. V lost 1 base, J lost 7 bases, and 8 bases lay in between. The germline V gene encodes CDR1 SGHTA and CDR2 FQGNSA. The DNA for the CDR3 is TGTGCCAGCAGCTTAGTGGGGAGGGAGCAGTACTTC. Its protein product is CASSLVGREQYF. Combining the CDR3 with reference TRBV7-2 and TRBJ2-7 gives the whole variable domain GAGVSQSPSNKVTEKGKDVELRCDPISGHTALYWYRQSLGQGLEFLIYFQGNSAPDKSGLPSDRFSAERTGGSVSTLTIQRTQQEDSAVYLCASSLVGREQYFGPGTRLTVT.

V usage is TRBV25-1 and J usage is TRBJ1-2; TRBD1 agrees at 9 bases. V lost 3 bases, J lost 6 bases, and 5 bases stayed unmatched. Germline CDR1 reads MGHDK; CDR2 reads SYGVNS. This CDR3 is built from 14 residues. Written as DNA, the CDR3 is TGTGCCAGCAGTGATACAGGGGGCGCGAATGGCTACACCTTC. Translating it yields CASSDTGGANGYTF.

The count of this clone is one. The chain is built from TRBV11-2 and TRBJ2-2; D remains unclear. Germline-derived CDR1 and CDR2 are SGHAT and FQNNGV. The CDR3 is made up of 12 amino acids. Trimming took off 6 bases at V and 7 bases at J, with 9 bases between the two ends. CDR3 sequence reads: CASSSTGGELFF. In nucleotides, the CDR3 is TGTGCCAGCAGTTCTACGGGCGGGGAGCTGTTTTTT.

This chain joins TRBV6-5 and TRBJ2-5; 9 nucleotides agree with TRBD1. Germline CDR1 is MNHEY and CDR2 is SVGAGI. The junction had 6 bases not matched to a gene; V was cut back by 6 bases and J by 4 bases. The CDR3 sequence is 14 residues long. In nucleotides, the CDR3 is TGTGCCAGCAGCCGGACAGGGGCAGGAGAGACCCAGTACTTC. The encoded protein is CASSRTGAGETQYF.

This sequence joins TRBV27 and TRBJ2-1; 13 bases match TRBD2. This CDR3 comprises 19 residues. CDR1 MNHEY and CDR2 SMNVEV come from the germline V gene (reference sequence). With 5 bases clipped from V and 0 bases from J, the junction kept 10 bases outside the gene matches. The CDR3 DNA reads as TGTGCCAGCAGTCCCCGGGGACTAGCGGGAATTTTCTCCTACAATGAGCAGTTCTTC. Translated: CASSPRGLAGIFSYNEQFF.

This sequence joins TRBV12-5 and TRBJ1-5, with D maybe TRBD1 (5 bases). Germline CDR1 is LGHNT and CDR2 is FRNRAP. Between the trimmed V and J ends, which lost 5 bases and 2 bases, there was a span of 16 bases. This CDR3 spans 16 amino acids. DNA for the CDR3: TGTGCTAGTGGTCAGCAGGGCTCACAGGGCAATCAGCCCCAGCATTTT. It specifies CASGQQGSQGNQPQHF.

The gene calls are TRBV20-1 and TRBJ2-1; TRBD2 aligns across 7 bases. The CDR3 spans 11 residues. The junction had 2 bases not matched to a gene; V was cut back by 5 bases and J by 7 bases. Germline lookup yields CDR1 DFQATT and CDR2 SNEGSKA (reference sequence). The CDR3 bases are TGCAGTGCTGGGAGGGAAAATGAGCAGTTCTTC. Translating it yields CSAGRENEQFF.

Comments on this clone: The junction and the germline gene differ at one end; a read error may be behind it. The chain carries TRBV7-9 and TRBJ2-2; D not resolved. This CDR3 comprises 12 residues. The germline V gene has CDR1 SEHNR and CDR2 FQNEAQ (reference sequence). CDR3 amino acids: CSSSREAGELFF. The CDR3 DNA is TGTTCCAGCAGCCGAGAGGCCGGGGAGCTGTTTTTT.

DNA for the CDR3: TGTGCCAGCAGGCGTATTGGACAGGGGGTAAATCAGCCCCAGCATTTT. This encodes CASRRIGQGVNQPQHF. The chain carries TRBV6-6 and TRBJ1-5, with TRBD1 matching over 10 bases. CDR3 length: 16 residues. V lost 6 bases to trimming and J lost 4 bases; unmatched junction nucleotides: 9. CDR1 is MNHNY, CDR2 SVGAGI, per germline (reference sequence).

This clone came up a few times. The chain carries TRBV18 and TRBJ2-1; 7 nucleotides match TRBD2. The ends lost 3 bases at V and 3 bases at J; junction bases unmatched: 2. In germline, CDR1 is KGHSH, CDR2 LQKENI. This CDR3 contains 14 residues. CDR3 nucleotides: TGTGCCAGCTCACCTGGACTAGACTACAATGAGCAGTTCTTC. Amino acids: CASSPGLDYNEQFF.

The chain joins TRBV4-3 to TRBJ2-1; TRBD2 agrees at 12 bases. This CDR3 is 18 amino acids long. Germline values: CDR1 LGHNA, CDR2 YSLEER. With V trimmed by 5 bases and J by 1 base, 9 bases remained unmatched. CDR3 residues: CASSRRLAGEGSYNEQFF. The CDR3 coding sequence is TGCGCCAGCAGCAGGAGACTAGCGGGAGAGGGGTCCTACAATGAGCAGTTCTTC.

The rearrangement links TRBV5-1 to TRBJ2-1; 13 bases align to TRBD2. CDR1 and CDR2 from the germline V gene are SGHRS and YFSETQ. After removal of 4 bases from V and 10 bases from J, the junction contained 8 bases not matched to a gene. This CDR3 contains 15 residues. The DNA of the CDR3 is TGCGCCAGCAGCCCAGATCCGGGACTAGCGGGGGAGCAGTTCTTC. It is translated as CASSPDPGLAGEQFF.

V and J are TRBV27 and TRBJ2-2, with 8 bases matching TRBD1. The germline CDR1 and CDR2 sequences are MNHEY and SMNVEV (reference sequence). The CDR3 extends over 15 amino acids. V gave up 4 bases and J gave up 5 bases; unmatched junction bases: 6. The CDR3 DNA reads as TGTGCCAGCAGTTACAGGACAGGGTGGACCGGGGAGCTGTTTTTT. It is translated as CASSYRTGWTGELFF.

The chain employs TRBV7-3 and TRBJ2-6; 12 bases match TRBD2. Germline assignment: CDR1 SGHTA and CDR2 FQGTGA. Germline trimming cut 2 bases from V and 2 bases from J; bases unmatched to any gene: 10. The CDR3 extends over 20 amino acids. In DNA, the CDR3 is TGTGCCAGCAGCTTATACCCCCCGAGACTAGCGGGAGCTGGGGCCAACGTCCTGACTTTC. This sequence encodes CASSLYPPRLAGAGANVLTF.

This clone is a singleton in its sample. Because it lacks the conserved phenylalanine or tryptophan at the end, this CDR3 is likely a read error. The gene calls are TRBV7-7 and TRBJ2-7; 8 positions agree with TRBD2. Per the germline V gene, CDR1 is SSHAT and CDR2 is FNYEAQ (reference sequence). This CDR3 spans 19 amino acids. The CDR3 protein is CASSPDTIRQRGPTYEQYC. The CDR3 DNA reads TGTGCTAGCAGCCCAGATACGATTCGCCAGCGGGGGCCAACCTACGAGCAGTACTGC.

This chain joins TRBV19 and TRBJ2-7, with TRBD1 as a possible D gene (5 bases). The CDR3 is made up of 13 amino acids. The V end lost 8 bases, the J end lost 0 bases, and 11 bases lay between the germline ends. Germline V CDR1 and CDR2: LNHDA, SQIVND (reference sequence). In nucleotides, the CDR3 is TGTGCCAGTGGCCGACAGAGCTCCTACGAGCAGTACTTC. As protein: CASGRQSSYEQYF.

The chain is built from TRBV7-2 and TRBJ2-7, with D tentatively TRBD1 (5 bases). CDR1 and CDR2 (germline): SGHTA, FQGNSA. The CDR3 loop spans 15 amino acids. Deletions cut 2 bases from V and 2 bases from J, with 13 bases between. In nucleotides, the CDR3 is TGTGCCAGCAGCTTACTAAAGGGGAACACCTACGAGCAGTACTTC. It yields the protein CASSLLKGNTYEQYF.

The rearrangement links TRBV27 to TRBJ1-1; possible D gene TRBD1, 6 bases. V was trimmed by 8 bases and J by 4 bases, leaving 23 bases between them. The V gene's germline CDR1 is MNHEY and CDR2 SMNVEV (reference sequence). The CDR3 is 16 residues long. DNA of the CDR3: TGTGCCAGCTCAAGGGGGGGATATGGGGGGGGCACTGAAGCTTTCTTT. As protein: CASSRGGYGGGTEAFF.